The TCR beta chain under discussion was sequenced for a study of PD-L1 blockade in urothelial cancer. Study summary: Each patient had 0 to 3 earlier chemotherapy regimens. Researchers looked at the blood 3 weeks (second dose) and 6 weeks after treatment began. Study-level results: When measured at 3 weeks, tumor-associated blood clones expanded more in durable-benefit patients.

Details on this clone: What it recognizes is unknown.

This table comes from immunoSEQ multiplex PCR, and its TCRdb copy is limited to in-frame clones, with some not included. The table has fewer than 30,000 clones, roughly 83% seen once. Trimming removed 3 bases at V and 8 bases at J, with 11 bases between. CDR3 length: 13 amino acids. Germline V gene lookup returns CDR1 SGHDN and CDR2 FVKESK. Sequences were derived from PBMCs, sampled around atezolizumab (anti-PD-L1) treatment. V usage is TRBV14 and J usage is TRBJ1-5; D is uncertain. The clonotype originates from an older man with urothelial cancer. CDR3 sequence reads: CASSQNMREPQHF. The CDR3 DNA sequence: TGTGCCAGCAGCCAGAATATGAGGGAGCCCCAGCATTTT. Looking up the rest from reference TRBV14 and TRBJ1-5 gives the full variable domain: EAGVTQFPSHSVIEKGQTVTLRCDPISGHDNLYWYRRVMGKEIKFLLHFVKESKQDESGMPNNRFLAERTGGTYSTLKVQPAELEDSGVYFCASSQNMREPQHFGDGTRLSIL.